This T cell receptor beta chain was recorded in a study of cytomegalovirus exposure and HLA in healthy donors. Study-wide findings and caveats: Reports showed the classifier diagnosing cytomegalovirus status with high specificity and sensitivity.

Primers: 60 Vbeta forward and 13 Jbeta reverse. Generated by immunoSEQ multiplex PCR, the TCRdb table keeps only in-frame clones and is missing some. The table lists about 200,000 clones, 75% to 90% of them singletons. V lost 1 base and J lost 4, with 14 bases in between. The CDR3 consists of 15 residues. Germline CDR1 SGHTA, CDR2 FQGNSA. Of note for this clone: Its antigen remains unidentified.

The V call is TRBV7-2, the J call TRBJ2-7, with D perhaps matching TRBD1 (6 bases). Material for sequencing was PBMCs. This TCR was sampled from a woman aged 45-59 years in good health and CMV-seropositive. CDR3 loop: CASSLGVGQPYEQYF. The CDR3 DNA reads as TGTGCCAGCAGCTTAGGGGTTGGACAGCCTTACGAGCAGTACTTC.